The entry below gives a single T cell receptor beta chain sequence along with its context. Deletions cut 4 bases from V and 6 bases from J, with 11 bases between. CDR1 and CDR2 from the germline V gene are SGHRS and YFSETQ. The CDR3 spans 13 residues. As originally analysed: Scientists estimated how many nucleated cells there were by amplifying reference gene primers. Repertoires were generated with immunoSEQ multiplex PCR, while TCRdb's copy carries only in-frame clones and drops some. V and J calls plus clone size are reproduced from that table; the DNA served to infer D and trimming. The sample shows roughly 260,000 clones, 80% to 95% of them seen only once. The Seattle site enrolled patients during active infection and followed them longitudinally. This sample stems from a study of blood T cell repertoires in COVID-19. Study information: Samples came from the United States, Italy and Spain, spanning acute and convalescent COVID-19.

The chain couples TRBV5-1 to TRBJ2-1; D gene ambiguous. This TCR was recovered from a person aged 18-30 years with COVID-19, enrolled during active disease. Specimen: peripheral blood. CDR3 region: CASSDQAPNEQFF. The DNA of the CDR3 is TGCGCCAGCAGCGACCAAGCGCCCAATGAGCAGTTCTTC.